Below are 20 T cell receptor beta chains sequenced from a single sample in a study of technical replicates of blood from a handful of donors. Method: immunoSEQ multiplex PCR; TCRdb's copy keeps in-frame clones and lacks some. The data show over 50,000 clones, around 86% seen once. Sequencing was carried out using PBMCs. Every receptor here comes from a human donor in good health. Some clones in this sample may be carry-over from other donors' samples.

A single count supports this clone. The V and J genes are TRBV6-1 and TRBJ2-7; 9 bases map to TRBD1. The CDR3 sequence is 14 residues long. Germline CDR1 MNHNS, CDR2 SASEGT. The trim removed 8 bases at V and 5 bases at J, leaving 10 bases unmatched. In DNA, the CDR3 is TGTGCCAGCGGGGACAGGGTGAGGACTAACGAGCAGTACTTC. Translated, it gives CASGDRVRTNEQYF.

The rearrangement joins TRBV23-1 to TRBJ2-7; 7 bases map to TRBD1. TRBV23-1 qualifies as an ORF whose function is uncertain. After removal of 2 bases from V and 0 bases from J, the junction contained 4 bases not matched to a gene. This CDR3 is built from 15 residues. CDR3 nucleotides: TGCGCCAGCAGTCAACCGGGACAGACCTCCTACGAGCAGTACTTC. Translation gives CASSQPGQTSYEQYF.

This chain links TRBV6-4 with TRBJ2-2; no clear D gene. Trimming stripped 2 bases from V and 3 bases from J, with 7 bases between. This CDR3 region has 14 residues. CDR1 and CDR2 (germline): MRHNA, SNTAGT. CDR3: CASSDSEHTGELFF. The CDR3 region has the DNA TGTGCCAGCAGTGACAGCGAACACACCGGGGAGCTGTTTTTT.

The chain joins TRBV19 to TRBJ2-7; 8 nucleotides agree with TRBD1. Unmatched junction bases numbered 8, after V lost 4 bases and J lost 3 bases. Germline assignment: CDR1 LNHDA and CDR2 SQIVND (reference sequence). This CDR3 comprises 15 residues. The CDR3 loop is CASSKHGQGFYEQYF. CDR3 in DNA: TGTGCCAGTAGTAAACATGGACAGGGCTTCTACGAGCAGTACTTC.

This sequence joins TRBV29-1 and TRBJ2-5; TRBD1 matches 9 bases. There are 14 residues in the CDR3. V was pared by 3 bases and J by 5 bases, with 7 bases of the junction left unmatched. CDR1 SQVTM and CDR2 ANQGSEA come from the germline V gene. In DNA form, the CDR3 reads TGCAGCGTTGATCGGACAGGGGATAGGGAGACCCAGTACTTC. This codes for CSVDRTGDRETQYF. Full variable domain (rest looked up from reference TRBV29-1 and TRBJ2-5): SAVISQKPSRDICQRGTSLTIQCQVDSQVTMMFWYRQQPGQSLTLIATANQGSEATYESGFVIDKFPISRPNLTFSTLTVSNMSPEDSSIYLCSVDRTGDRETQYFGPGTRLLVL.

This clone was seen only a few times. This chain joins TRBV18 and TRBJ1-6; D remains ambiguous. The CDR3 has 13 residues. Germline V gives CDR1 KGHSH, CDR2 LQKENI. V was cut by 6 bases and J by 8 bases, with 11 bases left in between. CDR3 region: CASSPSGDSPLHF. Written as DNA, the CDR3 is TGTGCCAGCTCCCCTAGCGGGGATTCACCCCTCCACTTT.

V and J are TRBV4-2 and TRBJ2-5, with D uncertain. Germline CDR1 and CDR2: LGHNA and YNFKEQ. The CDR3 extends over 13 amino acids. V was shortened by 0 bases and J by 9 bases, with 11 bases between the two germline ends. The CDR3 is CASSQDRTRAQYF. In DNA, the CDR3 is TGTGCCAGCAGCCAAGATAGAACCCGCGCCCAGTACTTC.

The sample holds one count of this clone. The chain couples TRBV21-1 to TRBJ2-7; the table assigns TRBD1, which was not confirmed against the DNA. TRBV21-1 is a listed pseudogene. The CDR3 spans 15 residues. The chain's CDR3 is CASSRPDRGSYEQYF. For the CDR3, the DNA is TGTGCCAGCAGCAGACCGGACAGGGGTTCCTACGAGCAGTACTTC.

This chain uses TRBV27 with TRBJ2-7; the D gene is possibly TRBD2 (6 bases). Trimming left V 5 bases short and J 3 bases short, with 11 bases between. In germline, CDR1 is MNHEY, CDR2 SMNVEV (reference sequence). The CDR3 runs 13 residues. The CDR3 DNA is TGTGCCAGCAGTGCAAGCGGGCTCTACGAGCAGTACTTC. Translating gives CASSASGLYEQYF.

The chain carries TRBV19 and TRBJ1-2; perhaps TRBD1 as D (5 bases). CDR3 length: 13 amino acids. Germline-derived CDR1 and CDR2 are LNHDA and SQIVND (reference sequence). The ends were cut back, 3 bases at V and 8 bases at J, with 13 bases in the middle. The CDR3, as DNA: TGTGCCAGTAGTATGAGCACAGGTCAGGGCTACACCTTC. Its translation: CASSMSTGQGYTF.

The chain employs TRBV7-2 and TRBJ1-6; weak D call: TRBD1 (5 bases). The length of the CDR3 is 17 residues. V dropped 7 bases and J dropped 4 bases, with 20 bases sitting between them. Germline V gives CDR1 SGHTA, CDR2 FQGNSA. The CDR3, as DNA: TGTGCCAGCACTACTAGCTTCCGGAGACAGTATAATTCACCCCTCCACTTT. It encodes CASTTSFRRQYNSPLHF.

V is TRBV27 and J is TRBJ2-2, with 8 bases identical to TRBD2. V shed 3 bases and J 6 bases; nucleotides not matched to a gene: 3. The CDR3 spans 14 residues. Germline V lookup: CDR1 MNHEY, CDR2 SMNVEV (reference sequence). CDR3 in amino acids: CASSFTSGAGELFF. The DNA of the CDR3 is TGTGCCAGCAGTTTCACTAGCGGCGCCGGGGAGCTGTTTTTT.

This clone was counted only a few times. This chain uses TRBV29-1 with TRBJ2-3; tentatively, D is TRBD2 (6 bases). Trimming removed 4 bases at V and 9 bases at J, with 14 bases between. Germline assignment: CDR1 SQVTM and CDR2 ANQGSEA. This CDR3 has 12 residues. CDR3 region: CSVAGGSKTQYF. The CDR3 DNA is TGCAGCGTTGCCGGGGGATCCAAAACGCAGTATTTT.

This clone was counted a single time. The chain joins TRBV4-1 to TRBJ2-7; 7 positions agree with TRBD2. This CDR3 comprises 15 residues. V trimming: 4 bases; J trimming: 3 bases; junction bases outside the gene matches: 9. In germline, CDR1 is MGHRA, CDR2 YSYEKL. The DNA for the CDR3 is TGCGCCAGCAGCCCGGAGGGACTACTTAACTACGAGCAGTACTTC. Protein sequence: CASSPEGLLNYEQYF.

The chain carries TRBV25-1 and TRBJ2-3; 7 bases are a match to TRBD2. Looked up from germline, CDR1 is MGHDK and CDR2 is SYGVNS. CDR3 length: 12 amino acids. V dropped 6 bases and J dropped 3; count of bases not matched to a gene: 0. CDR3 in amino acids: CASRRGTDTQYF. In DNA form, the CDR3 reads TGTGCCAGCAGGCGGGGGACAGATACGCAGTATTTT.

This CDR3 is CASSGGQSSYNSPLHF. The DNA of the CDR3 is TGCGCCAGCAGCGGGGGACAGAGCTCCTATAATTCACCCCTCCACTTT. J is TRBJ1-6 and V is TRBV5-1; 7 bases map to TRBD1. The germline gives CDR1 SGHRS, CDR2 YFSETQ. Trimming at V came to 4 bases and at J to 0 bases, leaving 4 bases not matched to a gene. The CDR3 is 16 amino acids.

The chain has TRBV19 and TRBJ2-7, with 10 positions matching TRBD1. This CDR3 is built from 16 residues. The germline V gene has CDR1 LNHDA and CDR2 SQIVND (reference sequence). The junction had 15 bases not matched to a gene; V was cut back by 7 bases and J by 6 bases. For the CDR3, the DNA is TGTGCCAGTACCGGAGGATCCGGGACAGGGGTCGGCGAGCAGTACTTC. It is translated as CASTGGSGTGVGEQYF.

The V call is TRBV19, the J call TRBJ2-2; weak D call: TRBD2 (6 bases). V was shortened by 9 bases and J by 1 base, with 21 bases between the two germline ends. Germline CDR1 is LNHDA and CDR2 is SQIVND (reference sequence). The CDR3 spans 17 residues. In nucleotides, the CDR3 is TGTGCCAGCTCCGAGGGACTTCTCAAGGGGAACACCGGGGAGCTGTTTTTT. Translating gives CASSEGLLKGNTGELFF.

The rearrangement joins TRBV5-6 to TRBJ1-6; a possible D gene is TRBD1 (5 bases). CDR3 length equals 14 residues. From germline, CDR1 is SGHDT and CDR2 YYEEEE. The germline V and J ends were trimmed by 2 bases and 10 bases, with 13 bases remaining between them. For the CDR3, the DNA is TGTGCCAGCAGCTTCAGGGATGCAGGGTCACCCCTCCACTTT. The encoded protein is CASSFRDAGSPLHF.

The chain has TRBV7-2 and TRBJ1-1; D gene ambiguous. Germline V gene data show CDR1 as SGHTA and CDR2 as FQGNSA. The CDR3 loop spans 14 amino acids. The V end lost 1 base, the J end lost 1 base, and 7 bases lay between the germline ends. CDR3 amino acids: CASSLVAGNTEAFF. CDR3 DNA: TGTGCCAGCAGCTTAGTGGCAGGGAACACTGAAGCTTTCTTT.